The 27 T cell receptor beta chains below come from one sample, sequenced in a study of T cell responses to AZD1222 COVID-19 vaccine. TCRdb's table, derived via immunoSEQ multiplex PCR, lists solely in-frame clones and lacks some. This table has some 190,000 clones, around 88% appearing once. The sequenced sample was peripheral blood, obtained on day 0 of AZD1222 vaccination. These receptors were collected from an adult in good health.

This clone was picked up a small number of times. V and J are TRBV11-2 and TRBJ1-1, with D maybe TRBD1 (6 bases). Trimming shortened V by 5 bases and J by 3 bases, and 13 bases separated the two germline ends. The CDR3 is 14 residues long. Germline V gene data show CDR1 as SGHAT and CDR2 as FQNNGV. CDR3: CASSPDSSYTEAFF. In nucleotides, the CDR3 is TGTGCCAGCAGCCCGGACAGCTCGTACACTGAAGCTTTCTTT.

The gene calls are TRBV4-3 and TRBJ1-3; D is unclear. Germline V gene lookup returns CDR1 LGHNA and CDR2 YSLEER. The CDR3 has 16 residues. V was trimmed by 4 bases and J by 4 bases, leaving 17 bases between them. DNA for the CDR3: TGCGCCAGCAGCCCCCGAGCGTCTTTCGAAGGAAACACCATATATTTT. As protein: CASSPRASFEGNTIYF.

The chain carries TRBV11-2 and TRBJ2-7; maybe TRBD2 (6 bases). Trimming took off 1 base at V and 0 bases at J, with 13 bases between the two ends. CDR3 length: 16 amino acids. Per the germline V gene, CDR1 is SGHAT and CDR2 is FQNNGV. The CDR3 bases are TGTGCCAGCAGCTTAGGAGGGCGGGGACGCTCCTACGAGCAGTACTTC. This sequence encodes CASSLGGRGRSYEQYF.

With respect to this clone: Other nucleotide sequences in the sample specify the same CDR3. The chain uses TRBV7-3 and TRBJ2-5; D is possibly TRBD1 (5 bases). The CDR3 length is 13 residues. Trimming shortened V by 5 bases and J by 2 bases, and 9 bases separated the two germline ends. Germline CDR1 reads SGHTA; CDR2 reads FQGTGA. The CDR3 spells CASSRDSQETQYF. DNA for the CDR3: TGTGCCAGCAGCAGAGACAGTCAAGAGACCCAGTACTTC.

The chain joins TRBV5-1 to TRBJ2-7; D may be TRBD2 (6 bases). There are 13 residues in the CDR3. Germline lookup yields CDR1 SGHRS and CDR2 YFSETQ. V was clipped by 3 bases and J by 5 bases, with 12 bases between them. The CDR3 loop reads CASSSTGVHEQYF. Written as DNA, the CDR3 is TGCGCCAGCAGCTCTACGGGGGTCCACGAGCAGTACTTC.

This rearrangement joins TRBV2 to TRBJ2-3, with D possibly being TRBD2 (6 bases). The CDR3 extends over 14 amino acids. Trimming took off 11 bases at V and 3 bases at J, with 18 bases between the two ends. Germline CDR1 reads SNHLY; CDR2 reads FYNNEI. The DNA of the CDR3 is TGTGCCGTTCGTGGGGGGAAGGGGACAGATACGCAGTATTTT. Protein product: CAVRGGKGTDTQYF.

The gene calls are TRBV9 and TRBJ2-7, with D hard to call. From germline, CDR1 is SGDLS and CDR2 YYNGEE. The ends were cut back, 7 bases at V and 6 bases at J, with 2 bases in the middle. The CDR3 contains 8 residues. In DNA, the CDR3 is TGTGCCAGCGGCGAGCAGTACTTC. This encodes CASGEQYF.

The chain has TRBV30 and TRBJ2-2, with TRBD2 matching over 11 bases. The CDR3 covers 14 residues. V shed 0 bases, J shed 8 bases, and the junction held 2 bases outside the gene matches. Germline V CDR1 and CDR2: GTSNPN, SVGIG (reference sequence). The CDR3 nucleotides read TGTGCCTGGAGTGTACTAGCGGGGGAAGGGGAGCTGTTTTTT. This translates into CAWSVLAGEGELFF.

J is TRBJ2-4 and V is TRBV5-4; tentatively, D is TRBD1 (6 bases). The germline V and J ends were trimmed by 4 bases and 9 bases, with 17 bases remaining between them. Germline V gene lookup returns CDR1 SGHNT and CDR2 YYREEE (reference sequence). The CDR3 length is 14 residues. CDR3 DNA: TGTGCCAGCAGCCTCCCCCCACAGGGTAGCATTCAGTACTTC. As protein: CASSLPPQGSIQYF.

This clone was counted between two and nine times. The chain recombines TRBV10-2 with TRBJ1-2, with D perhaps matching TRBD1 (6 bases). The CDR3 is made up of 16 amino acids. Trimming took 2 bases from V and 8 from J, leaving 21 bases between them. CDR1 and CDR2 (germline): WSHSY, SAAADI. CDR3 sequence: CASSEGWKGGARGYTF. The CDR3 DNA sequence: TGCGCCAGCAGTGAGGGCTGGAAGGGGGGCGCGAGGGGCTACACCTTC.

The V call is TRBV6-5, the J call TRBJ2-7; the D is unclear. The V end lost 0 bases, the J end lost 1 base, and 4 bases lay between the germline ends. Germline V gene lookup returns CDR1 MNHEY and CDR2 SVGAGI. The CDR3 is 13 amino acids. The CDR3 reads CASSYSASYEQYF. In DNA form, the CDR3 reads TGTGCCAGCAGTTACTCGGCGTCCTACGAGCAGTACTTC.

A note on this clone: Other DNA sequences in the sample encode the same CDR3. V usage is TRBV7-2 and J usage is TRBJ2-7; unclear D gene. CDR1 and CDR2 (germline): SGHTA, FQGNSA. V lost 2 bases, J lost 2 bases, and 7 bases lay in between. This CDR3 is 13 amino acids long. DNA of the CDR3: TGTGCCAGCAGCTTATACAGAGCCTACGAGCAGTACTTC. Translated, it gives CASSLYRAYEQYF.

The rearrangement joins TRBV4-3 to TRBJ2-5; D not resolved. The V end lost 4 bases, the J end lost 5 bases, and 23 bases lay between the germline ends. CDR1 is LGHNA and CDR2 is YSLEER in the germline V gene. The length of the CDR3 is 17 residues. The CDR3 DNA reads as TGCGCCAGCAGCCCTAAAAGAACAGATACCGGGTGGGAGACCCAGTACTTC. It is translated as CASSPKRTDTGWETQYF.

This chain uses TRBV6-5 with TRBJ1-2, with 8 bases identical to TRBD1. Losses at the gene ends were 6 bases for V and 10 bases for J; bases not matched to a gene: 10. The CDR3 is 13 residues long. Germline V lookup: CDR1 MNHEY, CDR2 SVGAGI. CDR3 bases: TGTGCCAGCAGGGATCTGGGGACAGGCTACTACACCTTC. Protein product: CASRDLGTGYYTF.

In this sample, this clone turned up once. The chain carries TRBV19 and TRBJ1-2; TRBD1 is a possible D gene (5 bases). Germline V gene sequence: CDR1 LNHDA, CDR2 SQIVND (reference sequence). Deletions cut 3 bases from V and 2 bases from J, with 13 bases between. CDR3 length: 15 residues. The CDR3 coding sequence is TGTGCCAGTAGTATTGGGGCAGGGAAGAACTATGGCTACACCTTC. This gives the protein CASSIGAGKNYGYTF.

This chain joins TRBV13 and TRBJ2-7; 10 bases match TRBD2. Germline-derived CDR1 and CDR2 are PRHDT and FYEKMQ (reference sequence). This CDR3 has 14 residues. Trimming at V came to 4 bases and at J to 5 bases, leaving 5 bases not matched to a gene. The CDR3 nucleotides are TGTGCCAGCAGCTCCAGGACTAGCGGACACGAGCAGTACTTC. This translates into CASSSRTSGHEQYF.

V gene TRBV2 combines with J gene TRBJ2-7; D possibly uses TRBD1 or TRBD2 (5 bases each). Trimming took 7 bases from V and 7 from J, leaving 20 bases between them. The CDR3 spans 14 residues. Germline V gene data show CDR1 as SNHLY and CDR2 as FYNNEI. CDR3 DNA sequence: TGTGCCAGCACGGGGACCGGGGCGTTTATGGAGCAGTACTTC. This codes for CASTGTGAFMEQYF.

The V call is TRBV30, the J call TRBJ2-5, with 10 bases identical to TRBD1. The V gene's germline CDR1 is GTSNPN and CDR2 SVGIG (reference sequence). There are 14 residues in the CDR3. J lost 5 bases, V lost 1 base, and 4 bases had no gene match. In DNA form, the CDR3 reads TGTGCCTGGAGTGACGACAGGGGGCGGGAGACCCAGTACTTC. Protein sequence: CAWSDDRGRETQYF.

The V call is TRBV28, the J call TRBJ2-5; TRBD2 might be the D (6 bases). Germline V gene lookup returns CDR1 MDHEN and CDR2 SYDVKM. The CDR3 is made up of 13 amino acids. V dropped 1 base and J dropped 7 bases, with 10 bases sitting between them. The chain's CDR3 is CASSLLGGPTQYF. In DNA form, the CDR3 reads TGTGCCAGCAGTTTATTGGGAGGTCCGACCCAGTACTTC.

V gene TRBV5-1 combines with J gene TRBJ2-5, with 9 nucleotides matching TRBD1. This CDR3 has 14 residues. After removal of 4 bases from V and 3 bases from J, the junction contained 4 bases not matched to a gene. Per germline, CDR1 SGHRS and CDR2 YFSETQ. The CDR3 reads CASSQGQGKETQYF. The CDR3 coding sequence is TGCGCCAGCAGCCAGGGACAGGGTAAAGAGACCCAGTACTTC. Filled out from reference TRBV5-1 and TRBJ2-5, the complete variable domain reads KAGVTQTPRYLIKTRGQQVTLSCSPISGHRSVSWYQQTPGQGLQFLFEYFSETQRNKGNFPGRFSGRQFSNSRSEMNVSTLELGDSALYLCASSQGQGKETQYFGPGTRLLVL.

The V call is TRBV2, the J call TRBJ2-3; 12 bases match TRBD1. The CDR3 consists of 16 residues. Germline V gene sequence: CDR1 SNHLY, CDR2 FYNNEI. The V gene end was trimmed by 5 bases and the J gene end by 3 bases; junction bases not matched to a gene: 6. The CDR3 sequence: CASSYPGQGATDTQYF. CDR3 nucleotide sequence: TGTGCCAGCAGTTATCCGGGACAGGGGGCAACAGATACGCAGTATTTT.

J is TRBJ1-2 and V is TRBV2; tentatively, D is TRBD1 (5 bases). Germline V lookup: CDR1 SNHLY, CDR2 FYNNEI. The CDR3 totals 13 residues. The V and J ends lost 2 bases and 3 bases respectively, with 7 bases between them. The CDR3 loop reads CASSEQGDYGYTF. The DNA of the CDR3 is TGTGCCAGCAGTGAACAGGGCGACTATGGCTACACCTTC. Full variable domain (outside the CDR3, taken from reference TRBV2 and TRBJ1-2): EPEVTQTPSHQVTQMGQEVILRCVPISNHLYFYWYRQILGQKVEFLVSFYNNEISEKSEIFDDQFSVERPDGSNFTLKIRSTKLEDSAMYFCASSEQGDYGYTFGSGTRLTVV.

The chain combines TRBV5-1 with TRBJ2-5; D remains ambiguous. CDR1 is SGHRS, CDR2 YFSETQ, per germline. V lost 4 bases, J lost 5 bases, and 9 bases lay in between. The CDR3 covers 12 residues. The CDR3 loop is CASSPRMETQYF. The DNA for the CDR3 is TGCGCCAGCAGCCCAAGAATGGAGACCCAGTACTTC.

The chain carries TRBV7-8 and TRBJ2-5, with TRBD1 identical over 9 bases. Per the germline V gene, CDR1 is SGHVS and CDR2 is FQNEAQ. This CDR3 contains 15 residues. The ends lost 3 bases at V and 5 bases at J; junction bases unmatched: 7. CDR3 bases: TGTGCCAGCAGCTTCGGGACAGGGTTGGGGGAGACCCAGTACTTC. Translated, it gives CASSFGTGLGETQYF.

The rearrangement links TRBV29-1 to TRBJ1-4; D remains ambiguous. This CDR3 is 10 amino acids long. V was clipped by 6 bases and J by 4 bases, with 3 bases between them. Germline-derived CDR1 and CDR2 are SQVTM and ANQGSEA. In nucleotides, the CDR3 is TGCAGCGTCTTTAATGAAAAACTGTTTTTT. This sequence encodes CSVFNEKLFF.

CDR3 nucleotides: TGCGCCAGCAGCTCTGGCGGGGGACCCCGCCAAGAGACCCAGTACTTC. It yields the protein CASSSGGGPRQETQYF. The V gene is TRBV5-1, the J gene TRBJ2-5; 7 bases are a match to TRBD2. The CDR3 is 16 amino acids. J gave up 1 base and V 3 bases, and 9 bases lay outside the gene matches. From germline, CDR1 is SGHRS and CDR2 YFSETQ.

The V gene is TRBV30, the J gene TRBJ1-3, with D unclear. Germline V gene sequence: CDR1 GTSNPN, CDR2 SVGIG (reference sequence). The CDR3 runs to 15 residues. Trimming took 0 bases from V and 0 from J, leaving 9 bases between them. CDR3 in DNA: TGTGCCTGGAGTGTAGGCGCGAGCTCTGGAAACACCATATATTTT. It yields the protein CAWSVGASSGNTIYF.